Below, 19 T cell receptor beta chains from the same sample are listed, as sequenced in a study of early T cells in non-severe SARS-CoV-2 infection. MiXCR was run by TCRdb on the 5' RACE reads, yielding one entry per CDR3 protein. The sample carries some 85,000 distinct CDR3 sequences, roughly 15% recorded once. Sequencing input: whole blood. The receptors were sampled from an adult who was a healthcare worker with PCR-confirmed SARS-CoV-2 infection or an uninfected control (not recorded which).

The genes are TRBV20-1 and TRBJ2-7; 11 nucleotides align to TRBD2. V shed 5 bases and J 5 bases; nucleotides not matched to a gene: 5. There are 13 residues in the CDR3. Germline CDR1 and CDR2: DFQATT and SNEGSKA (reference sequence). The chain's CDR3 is CSAPGTSGHEQYF. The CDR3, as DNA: TGCAGTGCTCCAGGGACTAGCGGCCACGAGCAGTACTTC.

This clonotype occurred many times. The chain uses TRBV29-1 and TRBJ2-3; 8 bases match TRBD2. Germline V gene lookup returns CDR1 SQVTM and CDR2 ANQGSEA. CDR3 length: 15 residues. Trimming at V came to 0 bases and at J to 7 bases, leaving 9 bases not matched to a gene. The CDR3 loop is CSVEDYGGERYTQYF. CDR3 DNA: TGCAGCGTTGAAGATTACGGGGGGGAGAGATATACGCAGTATTTT.

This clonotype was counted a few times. CDR3 residues: CASSLRGRKEDTQYF. In DNA, the CDR3 is TGTGCCAGCAGCCTCAGGGGAAGGAAAGAAGATACGCAGTATTTT. The chain couples TRBV7-6 to TRBJ2-3; perhaps TRBD1 as D (6 bases). Germline V gene data show CDR1 as SGHVS and CDR2 as FNYEAQ. V lost 5 bases and J lost 5, with 17 bases in between. The CDR3 runs 15 residues.

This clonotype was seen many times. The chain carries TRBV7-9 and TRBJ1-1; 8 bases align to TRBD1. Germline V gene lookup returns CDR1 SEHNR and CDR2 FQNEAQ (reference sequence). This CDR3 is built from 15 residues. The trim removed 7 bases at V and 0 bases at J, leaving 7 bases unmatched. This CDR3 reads CASILTTGVNTEAFF. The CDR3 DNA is TGTGCCAGCATACTTACGACAGGGGTGAACACTGAAGCTTTCTTT.

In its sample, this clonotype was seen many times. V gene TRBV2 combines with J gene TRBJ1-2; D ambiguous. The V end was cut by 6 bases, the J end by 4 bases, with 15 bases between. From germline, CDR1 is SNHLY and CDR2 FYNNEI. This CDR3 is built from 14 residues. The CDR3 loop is CASSNTRVGYGYTF. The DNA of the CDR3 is TGTGCCAGCAGCAACACCCGAGTTGGCTATGGCTACACCTTC.

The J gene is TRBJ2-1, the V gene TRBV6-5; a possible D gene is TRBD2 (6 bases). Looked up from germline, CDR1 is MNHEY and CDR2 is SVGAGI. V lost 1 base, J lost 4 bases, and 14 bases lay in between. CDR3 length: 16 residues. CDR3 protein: CASSYWRGLTYNEQFF. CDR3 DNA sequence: TGTGCCAGCAGTTACTGGCGGGGCCTAACATACAATGAGCAGTTCTTC.

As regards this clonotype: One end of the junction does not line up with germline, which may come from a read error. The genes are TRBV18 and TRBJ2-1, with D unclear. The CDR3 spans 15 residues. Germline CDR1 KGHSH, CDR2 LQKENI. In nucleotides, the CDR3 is TGTGCCAGCTCACCACGGCCCTATTCCTTCAATGAGCAGTTCTTC. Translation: CASSPRPYSFNEQFF.

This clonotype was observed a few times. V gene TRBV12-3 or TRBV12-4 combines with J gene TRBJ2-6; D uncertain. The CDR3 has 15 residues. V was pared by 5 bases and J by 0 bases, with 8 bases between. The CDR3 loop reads CASSQIVSGANVLTF. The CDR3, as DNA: TGTGCCAGCAGTCAGATAGTCTCTGGGGCCAACGTCCTGACTTTC.

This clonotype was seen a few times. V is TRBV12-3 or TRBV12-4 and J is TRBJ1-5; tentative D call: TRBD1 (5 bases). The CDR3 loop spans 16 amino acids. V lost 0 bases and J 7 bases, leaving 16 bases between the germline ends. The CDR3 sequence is CASSLAGVGRGQPQHF. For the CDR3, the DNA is TGTGCCAGCAGTTTAGCGGGGGTGGGGAGAGGGCAGCCCCAGCATTTT.

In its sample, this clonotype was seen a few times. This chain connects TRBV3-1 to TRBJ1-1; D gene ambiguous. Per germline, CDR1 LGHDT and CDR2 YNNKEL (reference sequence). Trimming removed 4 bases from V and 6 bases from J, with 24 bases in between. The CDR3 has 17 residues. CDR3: CASSRTPEVWIEAEAFF. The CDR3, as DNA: TGTGCCAGCAGCCGCACTCCCGAAGTTTGGATCGAGGCTGAAGCTTTCTTT.

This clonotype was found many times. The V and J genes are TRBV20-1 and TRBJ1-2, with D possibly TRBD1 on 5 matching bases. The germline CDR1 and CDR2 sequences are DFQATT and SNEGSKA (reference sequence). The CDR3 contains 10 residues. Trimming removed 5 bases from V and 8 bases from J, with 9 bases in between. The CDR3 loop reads CSARRGGYTF. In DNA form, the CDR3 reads TGCAGTGCTCGGAGGGGAGGCTACACCTTC.

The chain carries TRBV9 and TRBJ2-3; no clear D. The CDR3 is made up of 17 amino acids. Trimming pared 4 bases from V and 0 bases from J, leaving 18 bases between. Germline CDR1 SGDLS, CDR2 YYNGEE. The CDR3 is CASSIGPPPTSTDTQYF. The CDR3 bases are TGTGCCAGCAGCATAGGGCCTCCCCCTACTAGCACAGATACGCAGTATTTT.

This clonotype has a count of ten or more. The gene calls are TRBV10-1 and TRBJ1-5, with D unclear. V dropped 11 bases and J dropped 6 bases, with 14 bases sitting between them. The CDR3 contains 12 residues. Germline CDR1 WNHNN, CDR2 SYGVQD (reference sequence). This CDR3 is CAAEGLGQPQHF. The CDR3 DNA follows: TGCGCCGCCGAAGGGCTCGGTCAGCCCCAGCATTTT.

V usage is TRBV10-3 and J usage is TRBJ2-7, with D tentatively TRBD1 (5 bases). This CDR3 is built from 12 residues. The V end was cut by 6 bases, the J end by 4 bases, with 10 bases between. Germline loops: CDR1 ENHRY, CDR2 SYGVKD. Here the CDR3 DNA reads TGTGCCATCAGGGACACGGAATACGAGCAGTACTTC. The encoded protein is CAIRDTEYEQYF.

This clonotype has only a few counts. CDR3 bases: TGTGCCAGCAGAATATACAATGAGCAGTTCTTC. Its protein product is CASRIYNEQFF. This chain links TRBV11-2 with TRBJ2-1; D remains unclear. CDR3 length: 11 residues. CDR1 and CDR2 (germline): SGHAT, FQNNGV. The germline V and J ends were trimmed by 6 bases and 4 bases, with 4 bases remaining between them.

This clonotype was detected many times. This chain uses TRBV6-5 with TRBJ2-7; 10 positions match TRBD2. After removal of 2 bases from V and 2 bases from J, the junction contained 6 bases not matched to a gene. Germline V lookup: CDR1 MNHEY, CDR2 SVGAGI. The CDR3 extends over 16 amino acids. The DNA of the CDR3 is TGTGCCAGCAGTTACCAAAGTAGCGGGGGGACCTACGAGCAGTACTTC. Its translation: CASSYQSSGGTYEQYF.

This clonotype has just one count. CDR3 in DNA: TGTGCCAGCAGAAGGGAGCGGACAGGGGGTTTGAAGACCCAGTACTTC. Encoded protein: CASRRERTGGLKTQYF. This sequence joins TRBV21-1 and TRBJ2-5; the table assigns TRBD1, which was not confirmed against the DNA. TRBV21-1 is an annotated pseudogene. The CDR3 loop spans 16 amino acids.

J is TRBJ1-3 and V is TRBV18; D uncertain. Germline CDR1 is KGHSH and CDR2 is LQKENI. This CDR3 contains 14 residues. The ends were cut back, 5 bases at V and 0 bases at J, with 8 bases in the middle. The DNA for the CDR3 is TGTGCCAGCTCATTAGAGTTCTCTGGAAACACCATATATTTT. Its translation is CASSLEFSGNTIYF.

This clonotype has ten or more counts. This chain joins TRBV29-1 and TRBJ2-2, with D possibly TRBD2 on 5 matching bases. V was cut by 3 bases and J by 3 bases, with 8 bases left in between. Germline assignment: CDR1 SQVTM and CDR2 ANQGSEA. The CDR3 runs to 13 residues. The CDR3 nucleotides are TGCAGCGTTGATGAGGGCTACACCGGGGAGCTGTTTTTT. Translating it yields CSVDEGYTGELFF.